Below, one T cell receptor beta chain is given with its context. This clonotype was detected a few times. It has no known antigen specificity. The sample holds no much larger clone one base away, and base qualities are not on file. The library was produced with multiplex PCR. The sequencing machine was an Illumina HiSeq 4000. TCR beta libraries were built with iRepertoire HTBI primers and Arm-PCR amplification of CDR3 regions. Before sequencing, the PCR products underwent gel purification. On the authors' methods: Gene usage analysis of CDR3 amino acid clonotypes used the 62 TRBV and around 13 TRBJ segments found across samples. Filtered high-quality paired reads were merged into contigs using COPE and FqMerger. BLAST was used to align contigs to IMGT TRBV, TRBD and TRBJ reference genes, with CDR3 defined following IMGT. Any clonotype with a frequency above 0.1% was counted as a highly expanded clone. Shannon entropy served as the measure of repertoire diversity, while the Gini coefficient captured V-J evenness. Public clonotypes were defined as clonotypes shared by more than one individual. Using fastp trimming at Q25 and MiXCR clonotype assembly, TCRdb reanalyzed the public sequencing data and kept in-frame beta chains. Rows are combined by CDR3 protein, so each entry shows the most common genes and DNA. Here the V and J calls rest on TCRdb's processing, not on the authors' analysis. Counted in this sample were over 500,000 distinct CDR3 sequences; 15% to 20% of them appeared once. Of the sample, 15% to 20% falls within the top ten clones.

Its CDR3 holds 14 amino acids, cysteine through phenylalanine. Only the CDR3 DNA is retained, 42 bases long and in frame from the first base. V lost 6 bases and J lost 6 bases, and the count of bases not matched to a germline gene is 8. The sample's time point label, decoded: newly diagnosed GD, antithyroid drugs for less than 3 months. For both TCR sequencing and RNA sequencing, RNA was extracted from PBMCs in TRIzol. Graves' disease was diagnosed according to American Thyroid Association guidelines. Patients were recruited from an endocrinology department in Xi'an, China. Each patient gave approximately 9 milliliters of peripheral blood, collected in an EDTA anticoagulant tube. PBMCs were isolated by Ficoll Paque Plus density gradient separation without further T cell sorting. RNA quality was checked with an Agilent 2100 Bioanalyzer and agarose gel, and concentration with a NanoDrop 2000. These data are taken from a study of regulatory T cells in long-lasting Graves disease (dated by TCRdb to about 2021). Study-level background: Patients with newly diagnosed Graves' disease had been on antithyroid drugs for under 3 months. Persistent Graves' disease patients were compared with newly diagnosed Graves' disease patients by peripheral blood TCR sequencing and RNA sequencing. The study took place in China and was registered as a clinical trial. A total of about 35 samples underwent TCR sequencing, from about 13 patients with persistent Graves' disease and 20 or so patients with newly diagnosed Graves' disease. Study-level results and caveats: Compared with newly diagnosed patients, persistent Graves' disease patients had lower TCR Shannon entropy and fewer highly expanded clones, which suggests clonal expansion. The authors noted that the small sample size was a limitation that may lower accuracy. Sequencing and analysis were limited to the TCR beta chain. Patients with persistent disease shared more public clonotypes (about 2,900) than newly diagnosed patients did (more than 900). Preferential use of TRBV28, TRBJ1-2 and TRBJ2-5 was observed in persistent disease, whereas TRBV20-1 and TRBJ2-1 were favored in newly diagnosed disease. The study examined only peripheral blood because the primary lesion, thyroid tissue, could not be accessed.

This sample was also put to use in a study of T cells in Graves' hyperthyroidism and ophthalmopathy. Per the second study: Stable Graves' hyperthyroidism was defined as no progression to ophthalmopathy during 18 months of follow-up. The hyperthyroidism patients were between 18 and 65 years old and newly diagnosed, with a disease duration of less than 2 months. Any patient with an uncontrolled infection, another autoimmune disease, pregnancy or lactation was excluded. Diagnoses relied on clinical symptoms, serum thyroxine and TRAb, thyroid ultrasound and orbital computed tomography. A first-round RT-PCR of the TCR CDR3 used the HTBI primer set with the Qiagen OneStep RT-PCR kit. Most expanded thyroid clonotypes (frequency above 0.001) were also found in blood, which suggests that blood repertoires may mirror thyroid immune responses. Ophthalmopathy was separated from stable hyperthyroidism by a 13 V-J signature model, with over 85% sensitivity and approximately 81% specificity obtained in cross-validation and 80%/75% obtained in testing. During validation, the model predicted progression to ophthalmopathy a median of approximately 7 months ahead of onset, with approximately 70% sensitivity and more than 72% specificity. To identify TCR V-J signatures that set the groups apart, the researchers used a discovery cohort of more than 95 patients, made up of approximately 43 with Graves' ophthalmopathy and 55 to 65 with stable Graves' hyperthyroidism. Whether ophthalmopathy could be predicted prospectively was tested in an independent validation cohort made up of 18 to 20 hyperthyroidism patients plus 17 patients who later progressed to ophthalmopathy. The 100 or so discovery patients were randomly split 7:3 into training and test sets. In several Graves' hyperthyroidism patients, the study also compared T-cell repertoires from thyroid tissue with T-cell repertoires from blood. After blood sampling, hyperthyroidism patients were treated with methimazole at a starting dose of 30 mg daily, and ophthalmopathy patients were treated with high-dose intravenous methylprednisolone. Libraries were constructed in a second round of multiplex PCR, after which size selection and purification were carried out. The libraries were sequenced on an Illumina HiSeq2000 using paired-end 100 bp reads. Raw data were processed with SOAPnuke, discarding reads with adapters, uncalled bases, mean Phred below 15, or no exact constant-primer or identifier match. High-quality paired reads were merged with COPE v1.2.5, and unique nucleotide sequences were defined as clonotypes. MiTCR v1.1 was used to align clonotypes to the IMGT TRBV, TRBD and TRBJ reference segments. The analysis included only V-J combinations with a frequency above 0.0001, which together covered roughly 99% of the repertoires. A TCS score was defined as the ratio of F50 (clonal expansion) to E x V (chaos), with BLOSUM62-based TCRdist applied between CDR3 peptides within each V-J. Welch's t-statistics and random forest reduced fewer than 600 V-J features to 10 to 15, which were used in a naive Bayes classifier (R e1071). Sample size was not statistically predetermined, and blinding of investigators to group allocation was not performed. The paper describes TCR Vbeta CDR3 sequencing of about 140 peripheral blood samples, made up of under 50 ophthalmopathy patients, roughly 80 hyperthyroidism patients and about 17 progressor patients.

The chain employs TRBV12-3 or TRBV12-4 and TRBJ2-7; 10 bases in between match TRBD2. The sample in question was peripheral blood mononuclear cells (PBMCs), obtained at new diagnosis, from a patient treated with antithyroid drugs. This sequence originates from a woman younger than 45 with Graves disease. Donor details come from another sample of the same person, matched by shared clones. The CDR3 reads as follows: CASRMSGRAAEQYF. Read as DNA, the sequence is TGTGCCAGCAGGATGAGCGGGAGGGCCGCCGAGCAGTACTTC.